This TCR beta chain derives from a study of blood T cell repertoires in COVID-19. Sequencing was performed with immunoSEQ multiplex PCR; in TCRdb, only in-frame clones are kept and a portion is missing. The sample holds 300,000 to 450,000 clones, more than 75% seen once. While infection was still active, Seattle patients were enrolled and then followed longitudinally. The sample was peripheral blood. The sequence was collected from a woman aged 60 to 75 with COVID-19, enrolled during active disease.

The CDR3 here is CASSWTDNTDTQYF. The CDR3 nucleotides read TGTGCCAGTAGTTGGACAGACAACACAGATACGCAGTATTTT. V gene TRBV19 combines with J gene TRBJ2-3; possible D gene TRBD1, 6 bases. V lost 5 bases, J lost 2 bases, and 11 bases lay in between. Germline V gives CDR1 LNHDA, CDR2 SQIVND (reference sequence). The CDR3 covers 14 residues.